This is a list of T cell receptor beta chains from one sample in a study of blood T cell repertoires in COVID-19. Sequencing used immunoSEQ multiplex PCR; TCRdb keeps in-frame clones, though not all of them. This repertoire shows tens of thousands of clones, nearly 90% found once; its top ten account for 4.3%. The specimen was peripheral blood. Receptors were obtained from a woman of 80 years or more with active or convalescent COVID-19. The CDR3 runs from the conserved cysteine through the conserved F or W. Clone sizes are given selectively: once, few, many, or a class where the clone is expanded.

V gene	clone size	J gene	CDR3 protein
TRBV4-2	.	TRBJ2-3	CASSQLSGRISTDTQYF
TRBV7-9	.	TRBJ2-1	CASSFTGGSYNEQFF
TRBV18	.	TRBJ1-2	CASSPQGGNGYTF
TRBV12-5	.	TRBJ2-1	CASGLVSAYNEQFF
TRBV6-2/TRBV6-3	once	TRBJ2-4	CASSPLGRTGNLFEYF
TRBV14	.	TRBJ1-1	CASSHVGRGNTEAFF
TRBV28	.	TRBJ1-5	CASGQLNQPQHF
TRBV28	.	TRBJ2-7	CASSETGGTEQYF
TRBV9	.	TRBJ1-1	CASSVVGGRTTEAFF
TRBV5-6	.	TRBJ2-5	CASSSYRRGGQETQYF
TRBV6-2/TRBV6-3	.	TRBJ2-1	CASSYAPPLVNEQFF
TRBV5-5	.	TRBJ1-5	CASSSGTNSNQPQHF
TRBV30	.	TRBJ1-2	CAWSERTEGYTF
TRBV19	.	TRBJ1-2	CASSNRGSNYGYTF
TRBV18	.	TRBJ2-3	CASSPLAGAADTQYF
TRBV9	.	TRBJ1-1	CASSVDPMNTEAFF
TRBV6-5	.	TRBJ2-3	CASSTTLSTDTQYF
TRBV20-1	.	TRBJ2-2	CSASSGRAPTGELFF
TRBV29-1	.	TRBJ1-1	CSVEGFMNTEAFF
TRBV7-6	.	TRBJ2-2	CASSSLQYTGELFF
TRBV19	once	TRBJ2-3	CASSWLDGRTDTQYF
TRBV4-1	many	TRBJ2-2	CASSSTTSGNTNTGELFF
TRBV6-2/TRBV6-3	once	TRBJ2-7	CASSYYGGHTSSYEQYF
TRBV28	once	TRBJ2-5	CASASNGQLRETQYF
TRBV3-1/TRBV3-2	.	TRBJ1-1	CASSQAGGGTEAFF
TRBV7-9	.	TRBJ2-1	CATSAAGGLNEQFF
TRBV19	once	TRBJ1-3	CASNPGQDLPSGNTIYF
TRBV27	.	TRBJ2-1	CASSPRMGGGEQFF
TRBV6-5	.	TRBJ1-6	CANMTTSSYNSPLHF
TRBV7-2	once	TRBJ2-2	CASSLRGSTGELFF
TRBV5-5	few	TRBJ1-2	CASSYGQWGGYTF
TRBV6-2/TRBV6-3	.	TRBJ1-1	CASSPRVTEAFF
TRBV19	.	TRBJ2-1	CATRESSYNEQFF
TRBV19	once	TRBJ1-6	CASSAAQGAGNSPLHF
TRBV3-1/TRBV3-2	.	TRBJ1-1	CASSQAGVNTEAFF
TRBV19	once	TRBJ2-3	CASSRQVVADTQYF
TRBV2	.	TRBJ2-3	CASSSPLSGRTDTQYF
TRBV19	.	TRBJ2-3	CASSKVAGDTDTQYF
TRBV28	.	TRBJ2-2	CASSSLGNAGELFF
TRBV11-2	few	TRBJ2-1	CASSLDIVTYNEQFF